These T cell receptor beta chains were read from a single sample in a study of beta chain features in type 1 diabetes. The table came from immunoSEQ multiplex PCR; TCRdb's copy has only in-frame clones and leaves some out. The sample gives hundreds of thousands of clones, approximately 15% of which show up once; approximately 0.038% is in the top ten. Sequences were obtained from naive CD4+ T cells from blood. These receptors were collected from a man aged 30 to 45 in good health. CDR3s include the opening cysteine and the closing phenylalanine or tryptophan. The order of the fields is clone size, J gene, V gene, D gene, CDR3 protein, CDR3 DNA. The D gene is left open where the match is weak. Some rows mark clone size as missing; the rest say once, few, many or name a class of expanded clone.

abundance: -
j_gene: TRBJ2-3
v_gene: TRBV10-3
d_gene: TRBD2
CDR3aa: CASRTSGNTDTQYF
CDR3nt: TGTGCCTCTAGAACTAGCGGGAACACAGATACGCAGTATTTT

abundance: few
j_gene: TRBJ2-1
v_gene: TRBV28
d_gene: TRBD1
CDR3aa: CASSSGTAFNEQFF
CDR3nt: TGTGCCAGCAGCTCCGGGACAGCCTTCAATGAGCAGTTCTTC

abundance: -
j_gene: TRBJ2-3
v_gene: TRBV7-9
d_gene: -
CDR3aa: CASSPWVQHTDTQYF
CDR3nt: TGTGCCAGCAGTCCCTGGGTGCAGCACACAGATACGCAGTATTTT

abundance: -
j_gene: TRBJ2-1
v_gene: TRBV9
d_gene: TRBD1
CDR3aa: CASSWDRGNNEQFF
CDR3nt: TGTGCCAGCAGCTGGGACAGGGGGAACAATGAGCAGTTCTTC

abundance: -
j_gene: TRBJ2-1
v_gene: TRBV13
d_gene: TRBD2
CDR3aa: CASSLGTSGGNYNEQFF
CDR3nt: TGTGCCAGCAGCTTAGGGACTAGCGGGGGCAACTACAATGAGCAGTTCTTC

abundance: -
j_gene: TRBJ1-5
v_gene: TRBV19
d_gene: -
CDR3aa: CASSILQGQSNQPQHF
CDR3nt: TGTGCCAGTAGTATCCTGCAGGGGCAAAGCAATCAGCCCCAGCATTTT

abundance: -
j_gene: TRBJ2-3
v_gene: TRBV29-1
d_gene: -
CDR3aa: CSVASKRADTQYF
CDR3nt: TGCAGCGTTGCCTCTAAGCGGGCAGATACGCAGTATTTT

abundance: -
j_gene: TRBJ1-5
v_gene: TRBV18
d_gene: -
CDR3aa: CASSPPGPNQPQHF
CDR3nt: TGTGCCAGCTCACCGCCGGGTCCCAATCAGCCCCAGCATTTT

abundance: few
j_gene: TRBJ1-5
v_gene: TRBV25-1
d_gene: TRBD1
CDR3aa: CASSSTGTTWPQHF
CDR3nt: TGTGCCAGCAGTTCGACAGGGACCACGTGGCCCCAGCATTTT

abundance: few
j_gene: TRBJ2-6
v_gene: TRBV19
d_gene: -
CDR3aa: CASSSDSSGANVLTF
CDR3nt: TGTGCCAGTAGTAGTGATAGCTCTGGGGCCAACGTCCTGACTTTC

abundance: -
j_gene: TRBJ2-3
v_gene: TRBV30
d_gene: TRBD1
CDR3aa: CAGSGQSTDTQYF
CDR3nt: TGTGCCGGTTCGGGACAGAGCACAGATACGCAGTATTTT

abundance: -
j_gene: TRBJ2-3
v_gene: TRBV6-5
d_gene: -
CDR3aa: CASSNQGTDTQYF
CDR3nt: TGTGCCAGCAGTAACCAGGGTACAGATACGCAGTATTTT

abundance: few
j_gene: TRBJ2-2
v_gene: TRBV10-3
d_gene: -
CDR3aa: CAISLRESKLGELFF
CDR3nt: TGTGCCATCAGTTTACGAGAGAGTAAATTAGGGGAGCTGTTTTTT

abundance: -
j_gene: TRBJ2-1
v_gene: TRBV2
d_gene: -
CDR3aa: CASSLKSSYNEQFF
CDR3nt: TGTGCCAGCAGTCTAAAAAGCTCCTACAATGAGCAGTTCTTC

abundance: few
j_gene: TRBJ2-4
v_gene: TRBV7-6
d_gene: TRBD2
CDR3aa: CASTPLADSAKNIQYF
CDR3nt: TGTGCCAGCACCCCACTAGCGGATTCAGCCAAAAACATTCAGTACTTC

abundance: few
j_gene: TRBJ2-4
v_gene: TRBV6-7
d_gene: -
CDR3aa: CASSYGGSLAKNIQYF
CDR3nt: TGTGCCAGCAGTTACGGGGGATCATTAGCCAAAAACATTCAGTACTTC

abundance: -
j_gene: TRBJ2-1
v_gene: TRBV11-3
d_gene: TRBD1
CDR3aa: CASSLGQGALDEQFF
CDR3nt: TGTGCCAGCAGCTTAGGGCAGGGGGCTTTAGATGAGCAGTTCTTC

abundance: -
j_gene: TRBJ1-5
v_gene: TRBV4-1
d_gene: -
CDR3aa: CASSQDRGGSQHF
CDR3nt: TGCGCCAGCAGCCAAGATCGGGGAGGGTCCCAGCATTTT

abundance: -
j_gene: TRBJ2-1
v_gene: TRBV29-1
d_gene: -
CDR3aa: CSGVGAGYNEQFF
CDR3nt: TGCAGCGGGGTGGGAGCTGGCTACAATGAGCAGTTCTTC